This T cell receptor (beta chain) was recovered during a study of cytomegalovirus exposure and HLA in healthy donors. The CDR3 has 15 residues. The germline V gene has CDR1 MGHDK and CDR2 SYGVNS. J was trimmed by 6 bases and V by 6 bases; bases with no gene match: 7. Study-level findings and limits: Analyzed later, most CMV-associated TCR beta chains appeared HLA-restricted. Fewer N-insertions (relative to the approximately 700-donor mean) were reportedly seen in an Asian-associated ancestry cluster in a later analysis. Per a prior analysis, the majority of TCR beta V segments were productive roughly 87% or roughly 30% of the time.

A multiplex PCR was run with 60 Vbeta primers and 13 Jbeta primers. Authors' analysis steps: A later analysis counted about 80 million unique TCR beta chains, around 10 million shared. This table comes from immunoSEQ multiplex PCR, and its TCRdb copy is limited to in-frame clones, with some not included. Clone size and the V and J calls come from that table; the DNA yielded D and trimming. Of around 150,000 clones detected, around four fifths appear once; the ten largest clones hold 1.4%. Comment on this clone: Its antigen is still unknown.

The chain has TRBV25-1 and TRBJ2-1, with 11 bases identical to TRBD1. This clonotype originated in a man aged 30 to 45 in good health and CMV-seropositive. The specimen sequenced was PBMCs. Here the CDR3 reads CASSRTGTGGNEQFF. The CDR3, as DNA: TGTGCCAGCAGCCGGACAGGGACAGGGGGCAATGAGCAGTTCTTC.